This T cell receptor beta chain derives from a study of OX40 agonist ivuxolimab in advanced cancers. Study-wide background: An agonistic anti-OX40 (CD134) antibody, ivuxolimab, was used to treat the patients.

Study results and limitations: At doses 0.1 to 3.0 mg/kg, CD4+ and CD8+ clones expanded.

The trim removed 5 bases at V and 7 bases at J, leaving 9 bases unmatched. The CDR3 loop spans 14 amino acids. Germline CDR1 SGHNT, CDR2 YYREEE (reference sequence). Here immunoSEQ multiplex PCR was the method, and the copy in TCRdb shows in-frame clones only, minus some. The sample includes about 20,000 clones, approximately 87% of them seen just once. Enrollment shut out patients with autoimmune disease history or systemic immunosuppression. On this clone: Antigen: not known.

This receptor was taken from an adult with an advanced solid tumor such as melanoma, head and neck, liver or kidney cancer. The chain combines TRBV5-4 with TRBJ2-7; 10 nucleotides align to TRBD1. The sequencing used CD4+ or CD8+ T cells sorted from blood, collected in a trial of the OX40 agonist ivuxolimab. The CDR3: CASSIFGQGGEQYF. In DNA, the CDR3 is TGTGCCAGCAGTATCTTCGGACAGGGGGGAGAGCAGTACTTC.